These 31 T cell receptor beta chains share one sample of origin, sequenced in a study of blood T cell repertoires in COVID-19. Sequencing used immunoSEQ multiplex PCR; TCRdb keeps in-frame clones, though not all of them. The data hold roughly 59,000 clones, with around four fifths observed a single time. Sequences were obtained from peripheral blood. Every receptor here comes from a woman of 80 years or more with acute or convalescent COVID-19.

This chain uses TRBV5-1 with TRBJ1-2; unclear D gene. The CDR3 has 13 amino acids. Germline V lookup: CDR1 SGHRS, CDR2 YFSETQ. The V end was cut by 4 bases, the J end by 8 bases, with 15 bases between. This CDR3 is CASSRGRWEGYTF. CDR3 in DNA: TGCGCCAGCAGCCGAGGGCGCTGGGAGGGCTACACCTTC.

This clone has a handful of counts. Other nucleotide sequences from this sample produce the same CDR3. The chain employs TRBV5-5 and TRBJ1-5, with 11 positions matching TRBD1. CDR1 and CDR2 from the germline V gene are SGHKS and YYEKEE (reference sequence). V was clipped by 0 bases and J by 7 bases; unmatched bases: 0. CDR3 length equals 14 residues. Here the CDR3 reads CASSLGTGGQPQHF. The DNA for the CDR3 is TGTGCCAGCAGCTTGGGGACAGGGGGCCAGCCCCAGCATTTT.

This chain joins TRBV9 and TRBJ2-2; a possible D gene is TRBD1 (6 bases). The CDR3 totals 14 residues. V lost 4 bases, J lost 4 bases, and 11 bases lay in between. Germline CDR1 SGDLS, CDR2 YYNGEE. The CDR3 is CASSPTGSTGELFF. Written as DNA, the CDR3 is TGTGCCAGCAGCCCGACAGGAAGCACCGGGGAGCTGTTTTTT.

In its sample, this clone was seen once. J is TRBJ2-3 and V is TRBV6-5; 7 nucleotides align to TRBD2. Trimming cost V 8 bases and J 2 bases; bases outside gene matches: 10. The CDR3 loop spans 15 amino acids. Germline V gene lookup returns CDR1 MNHEY and CDR2 SVGAGI. The CDR3 here is CASRLPSGNTDTQYF. The CDR3 DNA reads TGTGCCAGCCGTCTCCCTAGCGGTAACACAGATACGCAGTATTTT.

The chain has TRBV10-1 and TRBJ2-1; TRBD2 matches 10 bases. CDR3 length: 16 residues. Germline V lookup: CDR1 WNHNN, CDR2 SYGVQD (reference sequence). V shed 5 bases, J shed 10 bases, and the junction held 14 bases outside the gene matches. The CDR3 bases are TGCGCCAGCAGTTCGAGCGGGAGGGCCTACAGCGGGGAGCAGTTCTTC. Residues: CASSSSGRAYSGEQFF.

The V gene is TRBV4-2, the J gene TRBJ2-5; 10 bases agree with TRBD2. Germline values: CDR1 LGHNA, CDR2 YNFKEQ. Germline trimming cut 4 bases from V and 3 bases from J; bases unmatched to any gene: 2. The length of the CDR3 is 14 residues. The chain's CDR3 is CASSRGTSEETQYF. The CDR3 DNA is TGTGCCAGCAGCCGAGGGACTAGCGAAGAGACCCAGTACTTC.

CDR3 bases: TGTGCCAGCTCACCACGACAGCTTAATGAAAAACTGTTTTTT. It specifies CASSPRQLNEKLFF. This rearrangement joins TRBV18 to TRBJ1-4, with a possible D match to TRBD1 (5 bases). V was shortened by 1 base and J by 4 bases, with 7 bases between the two germline ends. This CDR3 has 14 amino acids. The germline gives CDR1 KGHSH, CDR2 LQKENI.

The gene calls are TRBV29-1 and TRBJ1-6, with D maybe TRBD1 (6 bases). The germline V gene encodes CDR1 SQVTM and CDR2 ANQGSEA. The V end was cut by 6 bases, the J end by 9 bases, with 15 bases between. This CDR3 region has 13 residues. The CDR3 here is CSVSAGGTSPLHF. The CDR3 nucleotides read TGCAGCGTGAGCGCTGGGGGCACTTCACCCCTCCACTTT.

In this sample, this clone turned up once. This chain links TRBV13 with TRBJ2-7; D may be TRBD2 (5 bases). V lost 6 bases to trimming and J lost 0 bases, with 18 bases between them. CDR1 PRHDT and CDR2 FYEKMQ come from the germline V gene (reference sequence). The CDR3 is 16 amino acids. The CDR3 bases are TGTGCCAGCAGTTCTAAAAGCGGAGCCAACTCCTACGAGCAGTACTTC. Protein product: CASSSKSGANSYEQYF.

V gene TRBV7-2 combines with J gene TRBJ2-3, with a possible D match to TRBD2 (6 bases). V lost 2 bases and J lost 2, with 11 bases in between. Germline V lookup: CDR1 SGHTA, CDR2 FQGNSA. The CDR3 contains 15 residues. The CDR3 nucleotides are TGTGCCAGCAGCTTATCCGGAGGGAACACAGATACGCAGTATTTT. Its translation is CASSLSGGNTDTQYF.

The chain links TRBV18 to TRBJ1-6; D unclear. CDR1 and CDR2 from the germline V gene are KGHSH and LQKENI. The length of the CDR3 is 14 residues. The V end lost 5 bases, the J end lost 7 bases, and 12 bases lay between the germline ends. The CDR3 protein is CASSRQPGNSPLHF. CDR3 nucleotide sequence: TGTGCCAGCTCAAGGCAGCCGGGGAATTCACCCCTCCACTTT. The full variable domain, with the rest looked up from reference TRBV18 and TRBJ1-6, is NAGVMQNPRHLVRRRGQEARLRCSPMKGHSHVYWYRQLPEEGLKFMVYLQKENIIDESGMPKERFSAEFPKEGPSILRIQQVVRGDSAAYFCASSRQPGNSPLHFGNGTRLTVT.

This clone has just one count. This rearrangement joins TRBV7-7 to TRBJ2-5, with D perhaps TRBD2 (5 bases). CDR3 size: 15 residues. CDR1 and CDR2 from the germline V gene are SSHAT and FNYEAQ (reference sequence). The V gene lost 5 bases and the J gene lost 4 bases, with 17 bases spanning the gap. As DNA, the CDR3 is TGTGCCAGCAGCACGTCGGGCCGCGCGGGAGAGACCCAGTACTTC. Amino acids: CASSTSGRAGETQYF.

This chain connects TRBV5-1 to TRBJ1-1; D remains ambiguous. CDR1 is SGHRS and CDR2 is YFSETQ in the germline V gene. Trimming removed 0 bases at V and 5 bases at J, with 8 bases between. This CDR3 is built from 13 residues. CDR3 sequence reads: CASSLVPETEAFF. The CDR3 DNA reads TGCGCCAGCAGCTTGGTTCCCGAGACTGAAGCTTTCTTT.

The gene calls are TRBV7-9 and TRBJ1-1; D is undetermined. Deletions cut 2 bases from V and 3 bases from J, with 10 bases between. There are 14 residues in the CDR3. The germline gives CDR1 SEHNR, CDR2 FQNEAQ (reference sequence). CDR3 coding DNA: TGTGCCAGCAGCTTACATTTGGGCGACACTGAAGCTTTCTTT. Its protein is CASSLHLGDTEAFF.

CDR3 in DNA: TGTGCCAGCAGCTCCGGGGGGGAGACCCAGTACTTC. Translated, it gives CASSSGGETQYF. The chain combines TRBV7-2 with TRBJ2-5; 7 nucleotides match TRBD2. Germline trimming cut 4 bases from V and 5 bases from J; bases unmatched to any gene: 1. In germline, CDR1 is SGHTA, CDR2 FQGNSA. CDR3 length equals 12 residues.

CDR3 in DNA: TGCGCCAGCAGCCAAGATCTTCGAGACAGAGCGTCCGATACGCAGTATTTT. It codes for CASSQDLRDRASDTQYF. The rearrangement links TRBV4-1 to TRBJ2-3, with D maybe TRBD1 (5 bases). The CDR3 runs 17 residues. The V end was cut by 0 bases, the J end by 6 bases, with 19 bases between. Germline CDR1 and CDR2: MGHRA and YSYEKL.

Note on this clone: Germline and junction disagree at one end, which may indicate a read error. V gene TRBV28 combines with J gene TRBJ2-7, with D possibly TRBD1 on 5 matching bases. CDR3 length equals 13 residues. From germline, CDR1 is MDHEN and CDR2 SYDVKM. The CDR3 nucleotides read TGTGCCAGCAGTTTCCCGGTTCAGGACACTGCAGTCTTC. It is translated as CASSFPVQDTAVF.

The chain combines TRBV6-1 with TRBJ1-5; tentatively, D is TRBD1 (5 bases). This CDR3 has 17 amino acids. V gave up 1 base and J gave up 0 bases, with 13 bases separating them. In germline, CDR1 is MNHNS, CDR2 SASEGT. CDR3 DNA: TGTGCCAGCAGTGAAGGACAGTTAGTTAATAGCAATCAGCCCCAGCATTTT. Amino acids: CASSEGQLVNSNQPQHF.

This clone was detected only once. This chain links TRBV7-8 with TRBJ1-5; D not resolved. V was trimmed by 5 bases and J by 4 bases, leaving 15 bases between them. Germline V gene lookup returns CDR1 SGHVS and CDR2 FQNEAQ. This CDR3 comprises 15 residues. In DNA, the CDR3 is TGTGCCAGCAGCATACGAAGCCGGGAAAATCAGCCCCAGCATTTT. Protein product: CASSIRSRENQPQHF.

This rearrangement joins TRBV6-1 to TRBJ2-7; D gene unclear. Germline V gene sequence: CDR1 MNHNS, CDR2 SASEGT. This CDR3 is 15 amino acids long. V was cut by 1 base and J by 2 bases, with 12 bases left in between. CDR3 protein: CASSEGVRHTYEQYF. Written as DNA, the CDR3 is TGTGCCAGCAGTGAAGGGGTTAGACATACCTACGAGCAGTACTTC.

The rearrangement uses TRBV7-2 and TRBJ2-2, with 10 positions matching TRBD2. J gave up 7 bases and V 5 bases, and 13 bases lay outside the gene matches. CDR1 is SGHTA and CDR2 is FQGNSA in the germline V gene. The CDR3 has 17 amino acids. CDR3 in DNA: TGTGCCAGCAGCCTCGGGGTAGCGGGGGGCCAGGGCGGGGAGCTGTTTTTT. Encoded protein: CASSLGVAGGQGGELFF.

The chain recombines TRBV10-3 with TRBJ1-2; no reliable D call. This CDR3 region has 15 residues. Trimming stripped 1 base from V and 3 bases from J, with 12 bases between. The germline V gene encodes CDR1 ENHRY and CDR2 SYGVKD. CDR3 nucleotide sequence: TGTGCCATCAGTGAGTTAACCGGGAAACACTATGGCTACACCTTC. Translating gives CAISELTGKHYGYTF.

The V call is TRBV20-1, the J call TRBJ2-7, with 8 bases that match TRBD2. The V gene end was trimmed by 3 bases and the J gene end by 0 bases; junction bases not matched to a gene: 10. Germline CDR1 is DFQATT and CDR2 is SNEGSKA (reference sequence). The CDR3 is 16 amino acids. Here the CDR3 DNA reads TGCAGTGCTAGTTGGGCGGGAGGACCTAGCTCCTACGAGCAGTACTTC. This gives the protein CSASWAGGPSSYEQYF.

The sample holds a few counts of this clone. This sequence joins TRBV5-1 and TRBJ2-7, with D tentatively TRBD1 (6 bases). The V and J ends lost 5 bases and 1 base respectively, with 13 bases between them. The CDR3 runs to 14 residues. The germline CDR1 and CDR2 sequences are SGHRS and YFSETQ. The CDR3, as DNA: TGCGCCAGCAGTTCAGCAGGGGTGTCCTACGAGCAGTACTTC. Encoded protein: CASSSAGVSYEQYF.

The rearrangement joins TRBV7-9 to TRBJ1-6, with D possibly matching TRBD1 (6 bases). Trimming removed 1 base at V and 7 bases at J, with 11 bases between. The germline V gene encodes CDR1 SEHNR and CDR2 FQNEAQ (reference sequence). CDR3 length equals 15 residues. The CDR3 sequence is CASSLGGRGNSPLHF. DNA for the CDR3: TGTGCCAGCAGCTTAGGGGGGCGCGGGAATTCACCCCTCCACTTT. The complete variable domain, with remaining parts taken from reference TRBV7-9 and TRBJ1-6, reads DTGVSQNPRHKITKRGQNVTFRCDPISEHNRLYWYRQTLGQGPEFLTYFQNEAQLEKSRLLSDRFSAERPKGSFSTLEIQRTEQGDSAMYLCASSLGGRGNSPLHFGNGTRLTVT.

J is TRBJ2-5 and V is TRBV15; TRBD1 matches 7 bases. This CDR3 has 12 residues. The trim removed 6 bases at V and 5 bases at J, leaving 3 bases unmatched. CDR1 and CDR2 (germline): LNHNV, YYDKDF (reference sequence). The chain's CDR3 is CATRQGYETQYF. In DNA form, the CDR3 reads TGTGCCACCAGACAGGGGTATGAGACCCAGTACTTC.

This clone was recorded once. V and J are TRBV27 and TRBJ2-7, with D unclear. Trimming stripped 4 bases from V and 2 bases from J, with 3 bases between. The CDR3 runs 11 residues. Germline CDR1 MNHEY, CDR2 SMNVEV (reference sequence). Here the CDR3 reads CASSSTYEQYF. Written as DNA, the CDR3 is TGTGCCAGCAGTTCCACCTACGAGCAGTACTTC.

The chain recombines TRBV6-5 with TRBJ1-1; D remains ambiguous. Trimming pared 6 bases from V and 2 bases from J, leaving 16 bases between. This CDR3 spans 15 amino acids. The germline V gene encodes CDR1 MNHEY and CDR2 SVGAGI. The CDR3 sequence: CASSHLSPGNTEAFF. The CDR3 DNA sequence: TGTGCCAGCAGCCACTTGAGCCCAGGTAACACTGAAGCTTTCTTT.

V is TRBV27 and J is TRBJ2-5; 9 bases line up with TRBD1. The CDR3 extends over 14 amino acids. Germline assignment: CDR1 MNHEY and CDR2 SMNVEV (reference sequence). V lost 6 bases, J lost 4 bases, and 6 bases stayed unmatched. The CDR3 DNA reads as TGTGCCAGCAGAACCACAGGGGGCGGAGAGACCCAGTACTTC. Its protein is CASRTTGGGETQYF.

J is TRBJ2-7 and V is TRBV24-1, with TRBD1 matching 7 bases. V trimming: 5 bases; J trimming: 3 bases; junction bases outside the gene matches: 6. The length of the CDR3 is 14 residues. The germline gives CDR1 KGHDR, CDR2 SFDVKD. CDR3 protein: CATSGKGGIYEQYF. Here the CDR3 DNA reads TGTGCCACCAGTGGCAAAGGGGGCATCTACGAGCAGTACTTC.

The chain is built from TRBV7-8 and TRBJ1-4; TRBD1 is a possible D gene (6 bases). The V end was cut by 1 base, the J end by 4 bases, with 19 bases between. This CDR3 region has 18 residues. CDR1 and CDR2 from the germline V gene are SGHVS and FQNEAQ. DNA for the CDR3: TGTGCCAGCAGCTTAGGCGCCTATACAGGGATGGGTAATGAAAAACTGTTTTTT. This gives the protein CASSLGAYTGMGNEKLFF.